A selection of T cell receptor beta chains follows, all from one sample in a study of cytomegalovirus exposure and HLA in healthy donors. Produced via immunoSEQ multiplex PCR; TCRdb's table is partial and in-frame only. Among some 130,000 clones listed, 74% were seen once. Sample: PBMCs. These TCRs come from a woman in her fifties or sixties in good health and CMV-seropositive. Each CDR3 is given with its conserved first and last residue. The D gene is left open where the match is weak. Clone size is shown for a subset of rows, as once, few, many or a class of expanded clone.

v_gene	j_gene	abundance	d_gene	CDR3aa	CDR3nt
TRBV30	TRBJ1-2	-	TRBD1	CAWSAGQLYGYTF	TGTGCCTGGAGTGCGGGACAGCTCTATGGCTACACCTTC
TRBV7-9	TRBJ2-7	-	-	CASSLPGNENTYEQYF	TGTGCCAGCAGTCTACCGGGAAACGAGAACACCTACGAGCAGTACTTC
TRBV10-2	TRBJ2-6	few	-	CASSDSPGMPGANVLTF	TGCGCCAGCTCGGACAGTCCCGGTATGCCGGGGGCCAACGTCCTGACTTTC
TRBV7-9	TRBJ1-1	-	TRBD1	CASSPKGADTEAFF	TGTGCCAGCAGCCCCAAGGGGGCGGACACTGAAGCTTTCTTT
TRBV5-1	TRBJ2-3	once	TRBD1	CASSGTGSGTDTQYF	TGCGCCAGCAGCGGGACAGGGAGCGGCACAGATACGCAGTATTTT
TRBV11-3	TRBJ2-7	-	TRBD2	CASSWSGTSGEQYF	TGTGCCAGCAGCTGGTCCGGGACTAGCGGCGAGCAGTACTTC
TRBV5-4	TRBJ2-3	-	TRBD2	CASTSGGPSTDTQYF	TGTGCCAGCACTAGCGGGGGGCCTAGCACAGATACGCAGTATTTT
TRBV6-6	TRBJ1-4	-	TRBD1	CASSQGATNEKLFF	TGTGCCAGCAGCCAGGGGGCCACTAATGAAAAACTGTTTTTT
TRBV11-3	TRBJ2-3	-	TRBD2	CASSRGLAGYTDTQYF	TGTGCCAGCAGCCGAGGACTAGCGGGCTACACAGATACGCAGTATTTT
TRBV5-1	TRBJ2-7	-	TRBD1	CASSQAGTGYYEQYF	TGCGCCAGCAGCCAGGCGGGGACAGGGTACTACGAGCAGTACTTC
TRBV7-9	TRBJ2-3	-	TRBD2	CASSRSSGGTDTQYF	TGTGCCAGCAGCCGCTCTAGCGGGGGCACAGATACGCAGTATTTT
TRBV7-9	TRBJ2-7	-	TRBD1	CASSSVWTGVNEQYF	TGTGCCAGCAGCTCGGTTTGGACAGGGGTCAACGAGCAGTACTTC
TRBV7-8	TRBJ1-2	-	-	CASSGASYGYTF	TGTGCCAGCAGCGGAGCTTCATATGGCTACACCTTC
TRBV4-1	TRBJ1-6	few	-	CASSQDGTRNNSPLHF	TGCGCCAGCAGCCAAGATGGGACACGTAATAATTCACCCCTCCACTTT
TRBV5-1	TRBJ2-7	-	-	CASSDPSLPGEQYF	TGCGCCAGCTCCGATCCTAGCCTACCGGGGGAGCAGTACTTC
TRBV10-3	TRBJ2-2	-	TRBD1	CAISVGTGWTGELFF	TGTGCCATCAGTGTAGGGACAGGGTGGACCGGGGAGCTGTTTTTT
TRBV20-1	TRBJ1-1	-	TRBD1	CSLEQGAEAFF	TGCAGCTTAGAACAGGGGGCTGAAGCTTTCTTT
TRBV4-3	TRBJ2-1	-	TRBD2	CASSQEVGSILALYNEQFF	TGCGCCAGCAGCCAAGAAGTAGGCTCGATACTAGCGCTCTACAATGAGCAGTTCTTC
TRBV4-2	TRBJ1-5	few	-	CASSQEEDVPPQHF	TGTGCCAGCAGCCAAGAGGAGGACGTGCCGCCCCAGCATTTT
TRBV9	TRBJ2-1	-	TRBD1	CASSRGDRGNYNEQFF	TGTGCCAGCAGCCGAGGGGACAGGGGGAACTACAATGAGCAGTTCTTC
TRBV9	TRBJ1-2	few	-	CASSVVFRLVVYYTF	TGTGCCAGCAGCGTAGTTTTTCGGTTGGTCGTATACTACACCTTC
TRBV19	TRBJ1-5	-	-	CASSIETQGNQPQHF	TGTGCCAGTAGTATAGAGACCCAGGGCAATCAGCCCCAGCATTTT
TRBV29-1	TRBJ1-1	-	TRBD1	CSVLTGTGGTEAFF	TGCAGCGTCCTCACCGGGACAGGGGGCACTGAAGCTTTCTTT
TRBV10-3	TRBJ2-7	-	TRBD1	CATSETGVEQYF	TGTGCCACCTCCGAGACAGGGGTCGAGCAGTACTTC
TRBV7-9	TRBJ2-7	once	TRBD1	CASSLGTGGHEQYF	TGTGCCAGCAGCTTGGGGACAGGGGGCCACGAGCAGTACTTC
TRBV6-5	TRBJ1-1	-	-	CASSRGSEAFF	TGTGCCAGCAGCAGGGGATCTGAAGCTTTCTTT
TRBV5-4	TRBJ2-3	-	TRBD1	CASSLGRGQRTDTQYF	TGTGCCAGCAGCTTGGGAAGGGGGCAAAGGACAGATACGCAGTATTTT
TRBV19	TRBJ2-7	-	-	CASSDPRAGVHEQYF	TGTGCCAGTAGTGACCCCCGGGCAGGGGTCCACGAGCAGTACTTC
TRBV4-1	TRBJ2-5	few	-	CASSLTGRETQYF	TGCGCCAGCAGCCTGACGGGGAGAGAGACCCAGTACTTC
TRBV9	TRBJ2-3	-	TRBD2	CASIPLAGGSTDTQYF	TGTGCCAGCATTCCACTGGCGGGGGGGAGCACAGATACGCAGTATTTT
TRBV6-5	TRBJ2-1	-	-	CASSLGPAASNEQFF	TGTGCCAGCAGTTTAGGGCCAGCGGCCTCCAATGAGCAGTTCTTC
TRBV29-1	TRBJ1-2	-	-	CSVLGSEGGYPF	TGCAGCGTCCTCGGGTCAGAGGGTGGCTACCCCTTC
TRBV11-3	TRBJ2-7	-	-	CASSLVQGPYEQYF	TGTGCCAGCAGCTTAGTACAGGGACCCTACGAGCAGTACTTC
TRBV6-1	TRBJ2-4	-	-	CASSEASTGPKNIQYF	TGTGCCAGCAGTGAAGCCTCGACAGGCCCCAAAAACATTCAGTACTTC
TRBV6-5	TRBJ1-1	few	-	CASSITITATEAFF	TGTGCCAGCAGCATAACCATCACAGCCACTGAAGCTTTCTTT
TRBV6-1	TRBJ1-5	-	-	CASSESKTVFVQPQHF	TGTGCCAGCAGTGAATCCAAGACAGTTTTTGTTCAGCCCCAGCATTTT
TRBV7-2	TRBJ1-5	once	-	CASSWTGDQPQHF	TGTGCCAGCAGTTGGACTGGAGACCAGCCCCAGCATTTT
TRBV15	TRBJ1-6	few	-	CATSTLSGRQYNSPLHF	TGTGCCACCAGCACCCTATCGGGGAGGCAATATAATTCACCCCTCCACTTT
TRBV29-1	TRBJ1-1	-	TRBD1	CSVGQNPITEAFF	TGCAGCGTGGGACAGAACCCGATCACTGAAGCTTTCTTT
TRBV18	TRBJ1-1	-	TRBD1	CASSGTGSSEAFF	TGTGCCAGCTCAGGGACAGGTTCTAGTGAAGCTTTCTTT
TRBV10-3	TRBJ1-1	-	-	CAISVSGNTEAFF	TGTGCCATCAGTGTTTCAGGGAACACTGAAGCTTTCTTT
TRBV5-1	TRBJ2-5	once	TRBD2	CASSLAGAGGTQYF	TGCGCCAGCAGCTTGGCCGGAGCGGGGGGGACCCAGTACTTC
TRBV7-9	TRBJ2-5	few	TRBD2	CASSLGEGETQYF	TGTGCCAGCAGCTTGGGGGAGGGGGAGACCCAGTACTTC
TRBV5-1	TRBJ2-4	-	TRBD2	CASSSGLAGGFATIQYF	TGCGCCAGCAGCTCAGGACTAGCGGGGGGGTTTGCAACCATTCAGTACTTC
TRBV10-2	TRBJ2-7	-	-	CASQRLGQGVYEQYF	TGCGCCAGCCAGCGGCTGGGACAAGGGGTCTACGAGCAGTACTTC
TRBV27	TRBJ2-5	-	-	CASSPTFDETQYF	TGTGCCAGCAGTCCGACTTTTGACGAGACCCAGTACTTC
TRBV7-9	TRBJ2-7	-	TRBD1	CASSLTGAEQYF	TGTGCCAGCAGCTTGACAGGGGCCGAGCAGTACTTC
TRBV5-1	TRBJ2-7	-	-	CASSLEAGAEQYF	TGCGCCAGCAGCTTGGAGGCGGGCGCCGAGCAGTACTTC
TRBV6-1	TRBJ1-1	-	-	CASSEALESTEAFF	TGTGCCAGCAGTGAAGCCCTGGAGAGCACTGAAGCTTTCTTT